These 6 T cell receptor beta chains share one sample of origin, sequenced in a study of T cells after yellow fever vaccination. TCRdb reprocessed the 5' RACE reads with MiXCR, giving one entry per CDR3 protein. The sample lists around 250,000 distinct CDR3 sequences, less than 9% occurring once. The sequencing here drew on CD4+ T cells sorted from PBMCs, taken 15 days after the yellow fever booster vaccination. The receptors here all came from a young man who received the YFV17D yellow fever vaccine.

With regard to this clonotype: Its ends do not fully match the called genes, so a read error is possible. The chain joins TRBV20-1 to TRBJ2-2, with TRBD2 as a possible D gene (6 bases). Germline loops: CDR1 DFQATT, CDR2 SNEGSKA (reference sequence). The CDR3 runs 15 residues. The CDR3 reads CSVRAGGANTRELFF. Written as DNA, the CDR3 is TGCAGCGTTCGGGCTGGAGGGGCGAACACCAGGGAGCTGTTTTTT.

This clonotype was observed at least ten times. CDR3 bases: TGCGCCAGCAGCTTGGAAGGGCGCAATGAGCAGTTCTTC. The encoded protein is CASSLEGRNEQFF. The chain has TRBV5-1 and TRBJ2-1; D gene unclear. The germline V gene has CDR1 SGHRS and CDR2 YFSETQ. Trimming took off 0 bases at V and 6 bases at J, with 7 bases between the two ends. The CDR3 contains 13 residues.

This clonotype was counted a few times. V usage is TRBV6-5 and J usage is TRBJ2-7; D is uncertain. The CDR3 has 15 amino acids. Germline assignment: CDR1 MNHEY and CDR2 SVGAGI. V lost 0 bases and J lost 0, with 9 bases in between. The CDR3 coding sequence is TGTGCCAGCAGTTACTCGCGGTCGATCTCCTACGAGCAGTACTTC. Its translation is CASSYSRSISYEQYF.

As DNA, the CDR3 is TGTGCCAGCTCACCACCGACTAACACAGATACGCAGTATTTT. It encodes CASSPPTNTDTQYF. The rearrangement uses TRBV18 and TRBJ2-3; a possible D gene is TRBD2 (5 bases). Trimming left V 0 bases short and J 2 bases short, with 6 bases between. This CDR3 contains 14 residues. CDR1 is KGHSH and CDR2 is LQKENI in the germline V gene.

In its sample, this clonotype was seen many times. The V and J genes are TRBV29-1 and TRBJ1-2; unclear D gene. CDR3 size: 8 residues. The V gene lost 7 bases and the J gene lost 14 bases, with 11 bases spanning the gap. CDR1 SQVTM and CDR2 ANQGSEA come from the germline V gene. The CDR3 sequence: CSARGGTF. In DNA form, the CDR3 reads TGCAGCGCCCGAGGAGGGACCTTC.

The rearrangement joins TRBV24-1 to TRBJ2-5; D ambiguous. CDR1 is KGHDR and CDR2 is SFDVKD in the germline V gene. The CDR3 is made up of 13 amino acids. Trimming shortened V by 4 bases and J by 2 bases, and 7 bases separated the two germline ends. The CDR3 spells CATSDPNQETQYF. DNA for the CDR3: TGTGCCACCAGTGACCCGAATCAAGAGACCCAGTACTTC.